Listed below are T cell receptor beta chains from one sample, sequenced in a study of blood T cell repertoires in COVID-19. Libraries were prepared by immunoSEQ multiplex PCR; TCRdb keeps only in-frame clonotypes and omits some of them. Among 310,000 or so clones listed, around 88% were seen once. The sequencing input was peripheral blood. These receptors all come from a woman aged 30 to 39 who had recovered from COVID-19. The CDR3 runs from the conserved cysteine through the conserved F or W. A D gene is named only where the DNA matches it firmly. The size of a clone is reported for some rows only, either as once, few or many, or as a class for expanded clones.

clone size	D gene	V gene	CDR3 protein
once	NA	TRBV19	CASSPMRSSYEQYF
NA	NA	TRBV6-4	CASSDKGLEEYSNQPQHF
few	NA	TRBV10-3	CAIRATGRGGEQYF
NA	TRBD1	TRBV25-1	CASSEIGTGKVHEQYF
NA	TRBD1	TRBV6-5	CASSRGGQGFPEQYF
NA	TRBD2	TRBV9	CASSATSGSSNEQFF
once	TRBD1	TRBV2	CASSWQGDTGELFF
NA	TRBD1	TRBV28	CASSTRDSQETQYF
NA	NA	TRBV11-2	CASSPGVTGETQYF
NA	TRBD1	TRBV7-9	CAHPGTGGVELFF
once	NA	TRBV20-1	CSARRPQRYTF
NA	TRBD1	TRBV19	CASSLGQGLGYEQYF
NA	TRBD2	TRBV3-1/TRBV3-2	CASSRQTTSGTETQYF
NA	TRBD2	TRBV6-5	CASTRLAGPYEQYF
NA	NA	TRBV11-2	CASSLGRGVMYEKLFF
once	NA	TRBV6-1	CASSEAGATVNTEAFF
NA	NA	TRBV16	CASSQQSGYGYTF
NA	TRBD1	TRBV5-6	CASRLGTGRTEAFF
once	NA	TRBV5-6	CASSLVTLDSGNTIYF
NA	NA	TRBV19	CASSILAGAGNTIYF
NA	NA	TRBV30	CAWSVKSNEKLFF
NA	TRBD2	TRBV15	CATSRAGTSGYEQYF
NA	NA	TRBV25-1	CASSERGNTEAFF
NA	TRBD1	TRBV16	CASSQVGTGKETQYF
NA	NA	TRBV7-2	CASSLGDSGYTQYF
few	TRBD1	TRBV9	CASSADWTGNTEAFF
NA	NA	TRBV28	CASSSLPAFEGSPYNEQFF
NA	TRBD1	TRBV28	CASSPNGQGVYSNQPQHF
NA	TRBD1	TRBV7-2	CASSLDRASGNTIYF
NA	NA	TRBV7-2	CASSSSAFGNTQYF
NA	NA	TRBV3-1/TRBV3-2	CASSLRSGANVLTF
NA	TRBD2	TRBV9	CASSDPGLAGGLSYNEQFF
NA	NA	TRBV7-2	CASSYQATRPGNTIYF
NA	TRBD2	TRBV7-9	CASSPRGDTQYF
NA	TRBD2	TRBV6-5	CASRREGNTGELFF
NA	TRBD1	TRBV11-1	CASSSTGDRGYEQFF
NA	NA	TRBV4-1	CASSQDQAGGSHEQYF
NA	TRBD2	TRBV5-6	CASFGGASSETQYF
once	NA	TRBV5-4	CASTLGGREQYF
NA	NA	TRBV5-1	CASSLGKGTEAFF
NA	TRBD1	TRBV19	CASSLQGVGDTQYF
NA	NA	TRBV5-1	CASRLSGERTGELFF
NA	NA	TRBV24-1	CATSDPGQGGNQPQHF
few	TRBD1	TRBV30	CAWGTGNQPQHF
NA	NA	TRBV6-6	CASSYRGSYEQYF
NA	TRBD1	TRBV10-3	CAISDPTGGNTEAFF
NA	NA	TRBV9	CASSPRMSSYNSPLHF
NA	NA	TRBV24-1	CATSGPGSEQYF
NA	NA	TRBV19	CASSTNRRGRGQPQHF
NA	NA	TRBV14	CASSLQGNTEAFF
NA	TRBD2	TRBV13	CASSANLADSYNEQFF
NA	TRBD2	TRBV7-2	CASVGLAVDEQFF
NA	TRBD2	TRBV5-1	CASSSRSLAYSYEQYF
once	NA	TRBV27	CASSLRPNAAKEGGHEQYF